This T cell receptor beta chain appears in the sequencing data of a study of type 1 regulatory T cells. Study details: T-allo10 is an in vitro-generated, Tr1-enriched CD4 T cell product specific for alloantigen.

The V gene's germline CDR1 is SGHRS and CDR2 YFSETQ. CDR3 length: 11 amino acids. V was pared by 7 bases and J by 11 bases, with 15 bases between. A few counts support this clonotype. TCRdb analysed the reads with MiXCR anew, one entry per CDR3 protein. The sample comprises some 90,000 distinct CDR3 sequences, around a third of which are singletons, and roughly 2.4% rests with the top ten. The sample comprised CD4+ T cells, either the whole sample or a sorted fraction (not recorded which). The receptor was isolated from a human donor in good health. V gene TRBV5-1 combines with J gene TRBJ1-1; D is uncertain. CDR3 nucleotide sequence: TGCGCCAGCGTGGTAGGCGGGTTCGCTTTCTTT. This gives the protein CASVVGGFAFF.